These 2 T cell receptor beta chains share one sample of origin, sequenced in a study of beta chain features in type 1 diabetes. Whole-study results and caveats: Moderate yet significant TCRB CDR3 shortening was seen in Type 1 diabetes patients in all four CD4+ subsets.

The authors reverse transcribed all of the isolated RNA, so sequencing captured expressed TCRB transcripts. Only in-frame clones appear in the TCRdb table, and some are missing; sequencing was by immunoSEQ multiplex PCR. The repertoire includes about 120,000 clones, roughly 15% of them detected once, and less than 3% sits in the top ten. No antigen has been assigned to these receptors. The specimen was central memory CD4+ T cells from blood. The source is a man in his thirties or forties with type 1 diabetes.

CDR3 protein: CASSTGQVTGELFF. CDR3 bases: TGTGCCAGCTCGACAGGGCAGGTGACCGGGGAGCTGTTTTTT. The chain carries TRBV18 and TRBJ2-2; 7 bases fit TRBD1. CDR1 KGHSH and CDR2 LQKENI come from the germline V gene. V shed 6 bases and J 5 bases; nucleotides not matched to a gene: 6. CDR3 length: 14 amino acids.

There are a few counts of this clone. The chain joins TRBV29-1 to TRBJ1-1; 8 bases fit TRBD1. Unmatched junction bases numbered 7, after V lost 3 bases and J lost 10 bases. Germline V CDR1 and CDR2: SQVTM, ANQGSEA. This CDR3 region has 12 residues. The CDR3: CSVDGQGGSAFF. CDR3 in DNA: TGCAGCGTTGACGGACAGGGTGGATCAGCTTTCTTT.